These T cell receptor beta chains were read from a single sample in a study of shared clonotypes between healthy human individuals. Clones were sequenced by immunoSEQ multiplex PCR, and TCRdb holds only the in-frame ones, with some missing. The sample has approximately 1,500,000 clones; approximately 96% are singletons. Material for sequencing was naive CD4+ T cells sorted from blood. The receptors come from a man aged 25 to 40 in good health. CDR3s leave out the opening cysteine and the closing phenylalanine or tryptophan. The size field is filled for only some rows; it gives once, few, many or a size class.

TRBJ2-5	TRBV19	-	ASGGRLEETQY
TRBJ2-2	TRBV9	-	ASGLRLAGGTNTGELF
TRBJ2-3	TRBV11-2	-	ASSIRQSTDTQY
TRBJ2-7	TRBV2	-	ASSEATGLAGGEQY
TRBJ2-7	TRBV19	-	ASSPRDSSYEQY
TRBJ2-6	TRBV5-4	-	ASSKSNPGANVLT
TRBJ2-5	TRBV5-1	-	ASTRGTERETQY
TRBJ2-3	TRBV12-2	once	ASRTYVSTDTQY
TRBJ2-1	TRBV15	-	ATSRTGSRDDNEQF
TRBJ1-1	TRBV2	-	ASHRGGTEAF
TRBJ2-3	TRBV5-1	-	ASSLDRVVDTQY
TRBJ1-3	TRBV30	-	ASWKGGPDGNTIY
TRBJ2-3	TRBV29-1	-	SLVGSASSPDTQY
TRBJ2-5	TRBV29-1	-	SVRPIFLETQY
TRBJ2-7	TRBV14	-	ASSRGTSGFLREQY
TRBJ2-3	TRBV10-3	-	AIRDRTSGNQITITDTQY
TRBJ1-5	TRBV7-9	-	ASSFSGDSNQPQH
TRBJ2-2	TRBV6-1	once	ASRATGGVQELF
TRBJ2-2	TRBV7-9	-	ASSSPGGTGELF
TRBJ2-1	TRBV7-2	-	ASTSYNEQF
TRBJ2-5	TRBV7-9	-	AGSLAAQETQY
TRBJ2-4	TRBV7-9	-	ASSPSGGAYIQY
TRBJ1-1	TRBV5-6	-	ASSFAGLTTEAF
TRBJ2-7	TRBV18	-	ASSRTTSYEQY
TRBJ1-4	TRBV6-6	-	ASSLRHPTNEKLF
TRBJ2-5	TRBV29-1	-	SASRELWQY
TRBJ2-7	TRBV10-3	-	AIWGGSSYEQY
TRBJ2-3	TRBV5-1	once	ASSFLVGLAGGPGTDTQY
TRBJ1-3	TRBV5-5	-	ASSLLPGRGHGNTIY
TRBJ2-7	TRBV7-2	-	ASSDQTGANYEQY
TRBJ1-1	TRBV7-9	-	ASLRQVSEAF
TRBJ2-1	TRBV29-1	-	SVVTRLAGANEQF
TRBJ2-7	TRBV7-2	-	ASSRGTQSYEQY
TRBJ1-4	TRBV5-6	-	ASSFFDRGGEKLF
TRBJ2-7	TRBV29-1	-	SVETGFYEQY
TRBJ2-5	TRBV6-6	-	ASSRGLAGGGETQY
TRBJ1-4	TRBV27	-	ASSVFGTGRGEKLF
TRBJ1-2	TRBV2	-	ASSFWENYGYT
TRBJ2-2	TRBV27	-	ASTPYRGQNTGELF
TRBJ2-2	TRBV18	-	ASSPRGGAPETITGELF
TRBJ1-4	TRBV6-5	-	ASSYSTGINEKLF
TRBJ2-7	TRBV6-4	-	ASKRTYFAYEQY
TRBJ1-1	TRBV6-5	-	ASSYNRFGRNTEAF
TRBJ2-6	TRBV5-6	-	ASSIQQGSPGANVLT
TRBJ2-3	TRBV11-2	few	ASALRWEGNTDTQY
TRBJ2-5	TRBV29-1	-	SVAGTGLKETQY
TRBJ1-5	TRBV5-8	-	ASSSRGGNSNQPQH
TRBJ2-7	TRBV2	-	ASMVGRNGGEQY
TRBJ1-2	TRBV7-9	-	ASSLRLWTGGKYGYT